The 6 T cell receptor beta chains below were found in one sample sequenced in a study of regulatory and conventional T cells in RAG deficiency. Sequencing was performed with immunoSEQ multiplex PCR; in TCRdb, only in-frame clones are kept and a portion is missing. The top ten hold 3.4% of the sample, which has roughly 34,000 clones, 60% to 85% seen once. Genomic DNA came from blood conventional CD4+ T cells gated CD25-low CD127-high. The data were also submitted as part of a second study, on regulatory T cells. That study reports: Amplification used 52 TRBV primers and 13 TRBJ primers.

Sequencing was done on a sample of CD4+ effector T cells sorted from blood. These receptors originate from a human donor in good health.

V usage is TRBV19 and J usage is TRBJ2-3; 10 nucleotides align to TRBD2. The germline gives CDR1 LNHDA, CDR2 SQIVND (reference sequence). After removal of 6 bases from V and 3 bases from J, the junction contained 6 bases not matched to a gene. The CDR3 totals 15 residues. The CDR3 DNA is TGTGCCAGTAGCATGACTAGCGGGCGTACAGATACGCAGTATTTT. Translation gives CASSMTSGRTDTQYF.

The chain uses TRBV5-5 and TRBJ1-1; possible D gene TRBD1, 5 bases. Looked up from germline, CDR1 is SGHKS and CDR2 is YYEKEE (reference sequence). CDR3 length: 13 residues. V shed 4 bases and J shed 1 base, with 8 bases lying between them. In DNA form, the CDR3 reads TGTGCCAGCAGCACGGGGGGGAACACTGAAGCTTTCTTT. This gives the protein CASSTGGNTEAFF. Based on the CDR3 plus reference TRBV5-5 and TRBJ1-1, the full variable domain is DAGVTQSPTHLIKTRGQQVTLRCSPISGHKSVSWYQQVLGQGPQFIFQYYEKEERGRGNFPDRFSARQFPNYSSELNVNALLLGDSALYLCASSTGGNTEAFFGQGTRLTVV.

The genes are TRBV6-5 and TRBJ1-2, with D possibly matching TRBD1 (5 bases). Trimming left V 6 bases short and J 4 bases short, with 9 bases between. The CDR3 loop spans 12 amino acids. Per the germline V gene, CDR1 is MNHEY and CDR2 is SVGAGI. DNA of the CDR3: TGTGCCAGCAGCGACAGAATCTATGGCTACACCTTC. Translation: CASSDRIYGYTF.

This rearrangement joins TRBV5-1 to TRBJ1-4, with D perhaps matching TRBD1 (5 bases). The germline V gene encodes CDR1 SGHRS and CDR2 YFSETQ. Trimming left V 0 bases short and J 5 bases short, with 11 bases between. CDR3 length: 15 residues. CDR3 DNA sequence: TGCGCCAGCAGCTTGGACAGGCCCCCCAATGAAAAACTGTTTTTT. Residues: CASSLDRPPNEKLFF.

This chain connects TRBV5-1 to TRBJ1-4, with 10 bases fitting TRBD1. The germline gives CDR1 SGHRS, CDR2 YFSETQ. Unmatched junction bases numbered 11, after V lost 0 bases and J lost 6 bases. This CDR3 has 18 amino acids. The CDR3 nucleotides are TGCGCCAGCAGCTTGGGACAGGGGGCCGGGCAAGGGTATGAAAAACTGTTTTTT. This sequence encodes CASSLGQGAGQGYEKLFF. Variable domain in full (rest from reference TRBV5-1 and TRBJ1-4): KAGVTQTPRYLIKTRGQQVTLSCSPISGHRSVSWYQQTPGQGLQFLFEYFSETQRNKGNFPGRFSGRQFSNSRSEMNVSTLELGDSALYLCASSLGQGAGQGYEKLFFGSGTQLSVL.

J is TRBJ2-7 and V is TRBV5-5, with D possibly being TRBD1 (6 bases). The CDR3 is 15 residues long. Looked up from germline, CDR1 is SGHKS and CDR2 is YYEKEE (reference sequence). V gave up 0 bases and J gave up 5 bases, with 15 bases separating them. The CDR3 DNA reads TGTGCCAGCAGCTTGGATCCAGGGGCGAAGAACGAGCAGTACTTC. It yields the protein CASSLDPGAKNEQYF.